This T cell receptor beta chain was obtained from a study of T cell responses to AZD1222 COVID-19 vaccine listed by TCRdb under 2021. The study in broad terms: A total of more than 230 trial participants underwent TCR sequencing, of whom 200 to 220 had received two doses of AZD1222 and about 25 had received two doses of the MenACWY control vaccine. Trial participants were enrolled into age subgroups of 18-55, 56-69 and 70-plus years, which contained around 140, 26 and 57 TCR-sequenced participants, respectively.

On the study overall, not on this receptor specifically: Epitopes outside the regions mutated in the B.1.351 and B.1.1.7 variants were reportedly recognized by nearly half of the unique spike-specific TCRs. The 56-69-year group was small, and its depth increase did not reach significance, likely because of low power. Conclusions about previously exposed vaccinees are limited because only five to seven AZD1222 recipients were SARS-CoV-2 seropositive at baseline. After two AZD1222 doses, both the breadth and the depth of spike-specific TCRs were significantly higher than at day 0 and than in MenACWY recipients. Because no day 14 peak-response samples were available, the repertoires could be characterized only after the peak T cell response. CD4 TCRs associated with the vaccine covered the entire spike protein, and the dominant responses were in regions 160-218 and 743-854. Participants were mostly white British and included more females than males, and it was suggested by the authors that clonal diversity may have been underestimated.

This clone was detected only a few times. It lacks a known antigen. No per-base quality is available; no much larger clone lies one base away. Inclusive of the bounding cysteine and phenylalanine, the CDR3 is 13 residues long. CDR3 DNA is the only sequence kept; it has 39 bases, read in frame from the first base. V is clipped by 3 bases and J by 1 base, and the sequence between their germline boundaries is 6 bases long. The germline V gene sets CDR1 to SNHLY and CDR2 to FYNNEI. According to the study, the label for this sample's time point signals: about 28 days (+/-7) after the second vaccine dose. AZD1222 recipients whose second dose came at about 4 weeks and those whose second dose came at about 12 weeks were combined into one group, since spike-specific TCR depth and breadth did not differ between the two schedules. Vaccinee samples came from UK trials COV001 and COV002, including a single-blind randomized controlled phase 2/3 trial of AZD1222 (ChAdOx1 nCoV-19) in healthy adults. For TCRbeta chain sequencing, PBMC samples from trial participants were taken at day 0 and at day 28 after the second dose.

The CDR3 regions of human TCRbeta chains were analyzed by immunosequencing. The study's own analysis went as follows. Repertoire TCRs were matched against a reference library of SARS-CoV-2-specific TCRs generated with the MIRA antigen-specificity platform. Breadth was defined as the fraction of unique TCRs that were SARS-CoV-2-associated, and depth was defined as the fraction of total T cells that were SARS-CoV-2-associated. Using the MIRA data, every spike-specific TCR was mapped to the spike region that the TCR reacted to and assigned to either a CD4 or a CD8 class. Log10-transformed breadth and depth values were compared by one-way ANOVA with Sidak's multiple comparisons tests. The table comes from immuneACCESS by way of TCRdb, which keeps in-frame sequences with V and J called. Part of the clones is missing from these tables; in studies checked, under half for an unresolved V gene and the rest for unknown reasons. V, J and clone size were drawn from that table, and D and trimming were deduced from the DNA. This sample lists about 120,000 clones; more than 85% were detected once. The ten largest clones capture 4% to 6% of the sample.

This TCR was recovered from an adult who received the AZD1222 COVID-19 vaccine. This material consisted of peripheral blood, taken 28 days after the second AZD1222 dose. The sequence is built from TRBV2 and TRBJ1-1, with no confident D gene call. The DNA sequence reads TGTGCCAGCAGTGATACACGGAACACTGAAGCTTTCTTT. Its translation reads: CASSDTRNTEAFF.